These T cell receptor beta chains were read from a single sample in a study of regulatory T cells in long-lasting Graves disease. TCRdb re-called the multiplex PCR reads with MiXCR, one entry per CDR3 protein. The sample includes hundreds of thousands of distinct CDR3 sequences, around 21% of them seen just once. The sample consisted of peripheral blood mononuclear cells (PBMCs), taken when the disease was refractory, from a patient treated with antithyroid drugs. The receptors come from a female donor with Graves disease. Each CDR3 is given with its conserved first and last residue. Each record gives: CDR3 protein, V gene, clone size, J gene. The size field is filled for only some rows; it gives once, few, many or a size class.

CDR3 protein: CSARGSGRLGEQYF
V gene: TRBV20-1
clone size: many
J gene: TRBJ2-7

CDR3 protein: CATSDSQWEYRETQYF
V gene: TRBV24-1
clone size: few
J gene: TRBJ2-5

CDR3 protein: CASIGDGGSTDTQYF
V gene: TRBV2
clone size: few
J gene: TRBJ2-3

CDR3 protein: CSVAGRVAKNIQYF
V gene: TRBV20-1
clone size: NA
J gene: TRBJ2-4

CDR3 protein: CATSRDIAGTGEKLFF
V gene: TRBV15
clone size: once
J gene: TRBJ1-4

CDR3 protein: CASSVAGGYQPQHF
V gene: TRBV9
clone size: few
J gene: TRBJ1-5

CDR3 protein: CASSFAGFYEQYF
V gene: TRBV7-6
clone size: many
J gene: TRBJ2-7

CDR3 protein: CSARERLAGGLTYEQYF
V gene: TRBV20-1
clone size: many
J gene: TRBJ2-7

CDR3 protein: CASSSRWPNYGYTF
V gene: TRBV7-2
clone size: many
J gene: TRBJ1-2

CDR3 protein: CASSPIDSHSGNTIYF
V gene: TRBV18
clone size: NA
J gene: TRBJ1-3

CDR3 protein: CAWSPTGYSSSYEQYF
V gene: TRBV30
clone size: NA
J gene: TRBJ2-7

CDR3 protein: CSARDRRGNYEQYF
V gene: TRBV20-1
clone size: few
J gene: TRBJ2-7

CDR3 protein: CASSLDIQSLYEQYF
V gene: TRBV11-2
clone size: many
J gene: TRBJ2-7

CDR3 protein: CASSYRAVGEKLFF
V gene: TRBV13
clone size: NA
J gene: TRBJ1-4

CDR3 protein: CASSLEQPQETQYF
V gene: TRBV28
clone size: many
J gene: TRBJ2-5

CDR3 protein: CASSLTTGANQPQHF
V gene: TRBV5-6
clone size: NA
J gene: TRBJ1-5

CDR3 protein: CATSDPTAGGSHEQYF
V gene: TRBV24-1
clone size: many
J gene: TRBJ2-7

CDR3 protein: CATSSSVGGGLNEQYF
V gene: TRBV15
clone size: NA
J gene: TRBJ2-7

CDR3 protein: CASSHRENSEAFF
V gene: TRBV6-1
clone size: few
J gene: TRBJ1-1

CDR3 protein: CASTQGNSYEQYF
V gene: TRBV6-1
clone size: few
J gene: TRBJ2-7

CDR3 protein: CASRTDKQPQHF
V gene: TRBV2
clone size: many
J gene: TRBJ1-5

CDR3 protein: CASSYSTGLQETQYF
V gene: TRBV6-2/TRBV6-3
clone size: many
J gene: TRBJ2-5